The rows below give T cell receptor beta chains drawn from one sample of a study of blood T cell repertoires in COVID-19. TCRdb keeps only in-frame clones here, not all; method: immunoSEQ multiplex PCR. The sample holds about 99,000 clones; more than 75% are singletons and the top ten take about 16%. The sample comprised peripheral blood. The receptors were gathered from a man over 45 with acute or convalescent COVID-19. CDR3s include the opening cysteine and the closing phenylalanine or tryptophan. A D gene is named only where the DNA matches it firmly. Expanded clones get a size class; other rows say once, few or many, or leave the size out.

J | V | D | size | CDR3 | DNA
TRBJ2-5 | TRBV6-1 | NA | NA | CASSDKANNQETQYF | TGTGCCAGCAGTGATAAAGCGAACAACCAAGAGACCCAGTACTTC
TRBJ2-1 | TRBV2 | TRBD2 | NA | CASSRGLAGVDEQFF | TGTGCCAGCAGTAGGGGACTAGCGGGAGTTGATGAGCAGTTCTTC
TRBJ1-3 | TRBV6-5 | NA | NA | CASSSQGYGNTIYF | TGTGCCAGCAGTTCCCAGGGGTACGGAAACACCATATATTTT
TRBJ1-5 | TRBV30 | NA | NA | CAWTGAGNQPQHF | TGTGCCTGGACAGGGGCGGGCAATCAGCCCCAGCATTTT
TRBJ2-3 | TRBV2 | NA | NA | CASSVGSTDTQYF | TGTGCCAGCAGTGTTGGCAGCACAGATACGCAGTATTTT
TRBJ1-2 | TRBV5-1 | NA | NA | CASSLFGLNGYTF | TGCGCCAGCAGCTTGTTTGGACTAAATGGCTACACCTTC
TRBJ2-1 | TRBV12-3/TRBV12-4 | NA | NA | CASSLAGSNEQFF | TGTGCCAGCAGCCTGGCGGGTTCCAATGAGCAGTTCTTC
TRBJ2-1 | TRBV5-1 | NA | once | CASSLGGGRANEQFF | TGCGCCAGCAGCTTGGGCGGGGGCAGGGCCAATGAGCAGTTCTTC
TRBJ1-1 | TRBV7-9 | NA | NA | CASSLAGRNTEAFF | TGTGCCAGCAGCTTAGCGGGCAGGAACACTGAAGCTTTCTTT
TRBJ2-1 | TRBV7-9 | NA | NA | CASSPDKFGYNEQFF | TGCGCCAGCAGCCCAGACAAATTCGGCTACAATGAGCAGTTCTTC
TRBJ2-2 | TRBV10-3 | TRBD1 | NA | CASDRANTGELFF | TGTGCCAGCGACAGGGCGAACACCGGGGAGCTGTTTTTT